This T cell receptor beta chain was found in a study of regulatory T cells in long-lasting Graves disease (dated by TCRdb to the early 2020s). About the full investigation: Persistent Graves' disease was defined as antithyroid drug treatment for over 5 years with persistently positive TSH receptor autoantibodies. Persistent Graves' disease patients in the clinical cohort had taken antithyroid drugs for about 9.7 years on average. A total of about 33 samples underwent TCR sequencing, from roughly 13 patients with persistent Graves' disease and some 20 patients with newly diagnosed Graves' disease. The study took place in China and was registered as a clinical trial. Patients with persistent Graves' disease were compared with patients with newly diagnosed Graves' disease using TCR sequencing and RNA sequencing of peripheral blood. Overall results and qualifications from the work: Sequencing and analysis were restricted to the TCR beta chain. Because the primary lesion, thyroid tissue, could not be accessed, the study looked at peripheral blood alone. TRBV28, TRBJ1-2 and TRBJ2-5 were preferentially used in persistent disease, while TRBV20-1 and TRBJ2-1 were favored in newly diagnosed disease. The authors noted that the small sample size was a limitation that may lower accuracy. Lower TCR Shannon entropy and fewer highly expanded clones were observed in persistent Graves' disease patients than in newly diagnosed patients, which suggested clonal expansion. Persistent patients shared more public clonotypes among themselves (around 2,500) than newly diagnosed patients did (roughly 920).

The time point label corresponds to: persistent/refractory GD, antithyroid drugs over 5 years with positive TRAb. RNA was extracted from PBMCs in TRIzol for both TCR sequencing and RNA sequencing. The diagnosis of Graves' disease followed American Thyroid Association guidelines. Patients for the study were recruited at an endocrinology department in Xi'an, China. Each patient gave about 9.1 milliliters of peripheral blood, collected in an EDTA anticoagulant tube. PBMCs were isolated by Ficoll Paque Plus density gradient separation without further T cell sorting. An Agilent 2100 Bioanalyzer and agarose gel were used to check RNA quality, and a NanoDrop 2000 was used to measure RNA concentration. There are 14 amino acids in the CDR3, from cysteine to phenylalanine inclusive. CDR3 DNA is the only sequence kept; it has 42 bases, read in frame from the first base. The germline V gene sets CDR1 to KGHDR and CDR2 to SFDVKD. Clipping removes 7 bases from V and 3 bases from J, with 4 as the unmatched junction base count.

Only a few counts were recorded for this clonotype. Its antigen is still unknown. Qualities for individual bases were not recorded, and no much larger clone is one base off. Library construction relied on multiplex PCR. The listed sequencing device is Illumina HiSeq 4000. TCR beta libraries were built with iRepertoire HTBI primers and Arm-PCR amplification of CDR3 regions. Before sequencing, the PCR products went through gel purification. As for the authors' bioinformatics: A total of 60 to 80 TRBV and 14 TRBJ segments were identified across samples and were used for gene usage analysis of CDR3 amino acid clonotypes. Filtered high-quality paired reads were merged into contigs using COPE and FqMerger. Contigs were aligned with BLAST to IMGT TRBV, TRBD and TRBJ reference genes, and CDR3 was defined per IMGT. Clonotypes above 0.1% frequency were classified as highly expanded clones. Shannon entropy served as the measure of repertoire diversity, while the Gini coefficient captured V-J evenness. Public clonotypes were defined as clonotypes shared by more than one individual. TCRdb handled the public reads itself, with Q25 trimming in fastp and clone calling in MiXCR, and kept productive beta chains. Every CDR3 protein is listed once, alongside the most common genes and DNA of its rows. TCRdb's processing, not the study's, gives the V and J calls here. This sample holds some 420,000 distinct CDR3 sequences; about 20% were observed only once. Over 10% of the sample rests with the top ten.

The rearrangement combines TRBV24-1 with TRBJ1-5, with 8 middle bases fitting TRBD1. The sequence was obtained from a female donor with Graves disease. Specimen: peripheral blood mononuclear cells (PBMCs), collected when the disease was refractory, from a patient treated with antithyroid drugs. The CDR3 reads as follows: CATSRDRINQPQHF. The DNA is TGTGCCACCAGCCGGGACAGGATCAATCAGCCCCAGCATTTT.